This T cell receptor (beta chain) appears in the sequencing data of a study of T-cell reconstitution after alpha-beta-depleted transplantation in children. Germline V gene lookup returns CDR1 SGHDN and CDR2 FVKESK. The CDR3 is 13 amino acids. V dropped 6 bases and J dropped 6; count of bases not matched to a gene: 4. This clonotype was picked up many times. Preparation of the TCRbeta library was carried out with unique molecular identifiers. One entry per CDR3 protein, called by TCRdb with MiXCR from the PCR reads. The sample consists of nearly 250,000 distinct CDR3 sequences, around 7.5% of them appearing once.

Sequencing used PBMCs, mostly from graft donor cells, obtained 180 days after TCRalphabeta/CD19-depleted stem cell transplant. This receptor was taken from a male patient between 10 and 17 years old who had a stem cell transplant for acute lymphoblastic leukemia, so the T cells may come from the graft donor. The J gene is TRBJ2-7, the V gene TRBV14; 11 positions agree with TRBD1. The CDR3 reads CASRGTGGSEQYF. CDR3 nucleotide sequence: TGTGCCAGCAGGGGGACAGGGGGGAGCGAGCAGTACTTC.